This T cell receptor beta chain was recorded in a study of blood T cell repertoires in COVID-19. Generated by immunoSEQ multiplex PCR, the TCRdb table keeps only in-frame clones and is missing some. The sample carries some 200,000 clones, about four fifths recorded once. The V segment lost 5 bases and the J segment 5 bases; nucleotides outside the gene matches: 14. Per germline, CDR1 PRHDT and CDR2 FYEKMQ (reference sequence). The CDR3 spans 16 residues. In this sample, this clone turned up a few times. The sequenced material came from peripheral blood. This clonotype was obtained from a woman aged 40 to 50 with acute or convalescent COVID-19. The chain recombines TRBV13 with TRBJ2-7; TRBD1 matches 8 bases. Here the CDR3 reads CASSPPFGQGADEQYF. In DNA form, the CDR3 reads TGTGCCAGCAGCCCTCCCTTCGGGCAGGGGGCGGACGAGCAGTACTTC.